This TCR beta chain was sequenced during a study of T cells in Graves' hyperthyroidism and ophthalmopathy. TCR beta CDR3 regions were amplified from RNA transcripts. The TCR CDR3 was amplified in a first-round RT-PCR using the HTBI primer set. TCRdb fed the multiplex PCR reads into MiXCR, producing one record per CDR3 protein. Among 300,000 to 400,000 distinct CDR3 sequences, more than 11% were seen once, and the ten largest hold roughly 25%. Worth noting for this clonotype: Its antigen is not known.

The length of the CDR3 is 13 residues. In germline, CDR1 is LGHNT, CDR2 FRNRAP. Trimming left V 7 bases short and J 5 bases short, with 11 bases between. General study points: The model forecast ophthalmopathy, anticipating it by a median about 6.5 months before onset. A 13 V-J signature model discriminated ophthalmopathy versus stable hyperthyroidism.

Patients were aged 18 to 65, had disease duration under 2 months, and had newly diagnosed hyperthyroidism. The sample taken for sequencing was blood. This receptor was obtained from a woman aged 30 to 39 with Graves' hyperthyroidism. This sequence joins TRBV12-5 and TRBJ2-2; D is uncertain. The CDR3 bases are TGTGCTAGTGCCAGAGATCAAACCGGGGAGCTGTTTTTT. This codes for CASARDQTGELFF.